The next 9 T cell receptor beta chains were all read from a single sample in a study of cytomegalovirus exposure and HLA in healthy donors. 60 Vbeta and 13 Jbeta primers were used in PCR. The assay was immunoSEQ multiplex PCR, and TCRdb's table has in-frame clones only and misses some. The sample carries about 160,000 clones, roughly 79% recorded once. The material sequenced was PBMCs. These receptors came from a woman aged 45-59 years in good health and CMV-seronegative.

For the CDR3, the DNA is TGTGCCAGCAGTGAAGGGCAGGGGCGCAAAGAAAGTTCACCCCTCCACTTT. The encoded protein is CASSEGQGRKESSPLHF. This chain uses TRBV6-1 with TRBJ1-6; D possibly corresponds to TRBD1 (6 bases). Germline V gives CDR1 MNHNS, CDR2 SASEGT. Trimming took off 1 base at V and 9 bases at J, with 19 bases between the two ends. The CDR3 totals 17 residues.

V and J are TRBV19 and TRBJ1-1, with D unresolved. CDR1 is LNHDA, CDR2 SQIVND, per germline (reference sequence). V lost 1 base to trimming and J lost 4 bases, with 7 bases between them. CDR3 length: 13 amino acids. The CDR3 DNA reads as TGTGCCAGTAGTATAGCCATTTCCACTGAAGCTTTCTTT. Translating it yields CASSIAISTEAFF. Combining the CDR3 with reference TRBV19 and TRBJ1-1 gives the whole variable domain DGGITQSPKYLFRKEGQNVTLSCEQNLNHDAMYWYRQDPGQGLRLIYYSQIVNDFQKGDIAEGYSVSREKKESFPLTVTSAQKNPTAFYLCASSIAISTEAFFGQGTRLTVV.

The chain employs TRBV7-9 and TRBJ1-1; D is undetermined. The CDR3 length is 14 residues. Germline V lookup: CDR1 SEHNR, CDR2 FQNEAQ (reference sequence). The V gene lost 5 bases and the J gene lost 5 bases, with 15 bases spanning the gap. The CDR3 coding sequence is TGTGCCAGCAGCCAAGAGGCTCGGGAGACTGAAGCTTTCTTT. Amino acids: CASSQEARETEAFF.

The genes are TRBV27 and TRBJ2-5; 10 bases align to TRBD2. Germline CDR1 MNHEY, CDR2 SMNVEV (reference sequence). The CDR3 loop spans 17 amino acids. Trimming removed 3 bases from V and 7 bases from J; junction bases left unmatched: 14. The CDR3 loop is CASSFGERGGRLATQYF. The CDR3 DNA is TGTGCCAGCAGTTTCGGAGAGCGGGGGGGCCGGTTGGCGACCCAGTACTTC.

The V gene is TRBV6-5, the J gene TRBJ2-2, with TRBD2 as a possible D gene (5 bases). Per germline, CDR1 MNHEY and CDR2 SVGAGI. With 6 bases removed from V and 1 base from J, the gap between germline ends came to 12 bases. This CDR3 comprises 15 residues. CDR3 nucleotides: TGTGCCAGCAGCCGAGGGATTATGAACACCGGGGAGCTGTTTTTT. This encodes CASSRGIMNTGELFF.

The genes are TRBV5-1 and TRBJ1-1, with D tentatively TRBD1 (5 bases). Germline CDR1 is SGHRS and CDR2 is YFSETQ. The V end lost 7 bases, the J end lost 5 bases, and 15 bases lay between the germline ends. The CDR3 extends over 13 amino acids. The CDR3 region is CASHLRGGTEAFF. The CDR3 nucleotides are TGCGCCAGCCATCTTAGGGGTGGGACTGAAGCTTTCTTT. Looking up the rest from reference TRBV5-1 and TRBJ1-1 gives the full variable domain: KAGVTQTPRYLIKTRGQQVTLSCSPISGHRSVSWYQQTPGQGLQFLFEYFSETQRNKGNFPGRFSGRQFSNSRSEMNVSTLELGDSALYLCASHLRGGTEAFFGQGTRLTVV.

This clone was detected a few times. This chain links TRBV5-1 with TRBJ2-7, with a weak D call TRBD1 (5 bases). Germline V gene data show CDR1 as SGHRS and CDR2 as YFSETQ. This CDR3 spans 16 amino acids. V lost 3 bases to trimming and J lost 3 bases, with 19 bases between them. CDR3 DNA: TGCGCCAGCAGCTGGGGTGGGGCAATTTCCTACTACGAGCAGTACTTC. Amino acids: CASSWGGAISYYEQYF.

The V and J genes are TRBV27 and TRBJ2-6; D is unclear. Germline V gene data show CDR1 as MNHEY and CDR2 as SMNVEV (reference sequence). This CDR3 spans 14 amino acids. Trimming took 3 bases from V and 2 from J, leaving 5 bases between them. CDR3 loop: CASSFEPGANVLTF. The CDR3 DNA is TGTGCCAGCAGTTTTGAGCCTGGGGCCAACGTCCTGACTTTC.

The chain carries TRBV2 and TRBJ1-5; D is unresolved. The germline gives CDR1 SNHLY, CDR2 FYNNEI. The CDR3 totals 15 residues. V dropped 7 bases and J dropped 0 bases, with 13 bases sitting between them. The CDR3 DNA reads as TGTGCCAGCAACCCGATTCGAGGTAGCAATCAGCCCCAGCATTTT. Protein: CASNPIRGSNQPQHF.